What follows describes a single T cell receptor (beta chain). Its antigen remains unknown. It was second doses at about 4 or about 12 weeks that were pooled. Trimming at V came to 3 bases and at J to 4 bases, leaving 5 bases not matched to a gene. Germline V gene sequence: CDR1 LGHNA, CDR2 YSLEER. The CDR3 length is 16 residues. This sample is drawn from a study of T cell responses to AZD1222 COVID-19 vaccine. Findings and caveats of the study: Among vaccine-associated CD4 TCRs, coverage spanned spike, with dominance at 160-218 and 743-854. No day 14 peak samples; only post-peak repertoires were characterized.

The table came from immunoSEQ multiplex PCR; TCRdb's copy has only in-frame clones and leaves some out. The sample comprises around 81,000 clones, roughly 90% of which are singletons, and roughly 8% rests with the top ten. The receptor's source is an adult who received the AZD1222 COVID-19 vaccine. Sequencing used peripheral blood, obtained 28 days after the second AZD1222 dose. The V and J genes are TRBV4-3 and TRBJ2-1, with TRBD2 matching over 11 bases. CDR3 sequence: CASSQLAGGRYNEQFF. As DNA, the CDR3 is TGCGCCAGCAGCCAGCTAGCGGGAGGACGGTACAATGAGCAGTTCTTC.